This T cell receptor (beta chain) is drawn from a study of T cell responses to AZD1222 COVID-19 vaccine. Findings and limits, study-wide: The number of AZD1222 recipients seropositive at baseline was only 6 or 7.

CDR3 length: 14 amino acids. V was trimmed by 4 bases and J by 2 bases, leaving 11 bases between them. The V gene's germline CDR1 is LNHDA and CDR2 SQIVND (reference sequence). To note about this clone: As yet, its antigen is unknown.

Profiled with immunoSEQ multiplex PCR; TCRdb holds only in-frame clones, not every one. The repertoire holds 150,000 to 200,000 clones, around 90% seen once, with approximately 1.9% in the top ten. This specimen consisted of peripheral blood, obtained on day 0 of AZD1222 vaccination. The chain combines TRBV19 with TRBJ1-2; D gene unclear. The TCR originated in an adult in good health. In nucleotides, the CDR3 is TGTGCCAGTAGTAGAGGAGGGATCAACTATGGCTACACCTTC. Its protein product is CASSRGGINYGYTF.